This T cell receptor (beta chain) was retrieved from a study of control samples from healthy donors and cancer patients. V lost 2 bases and J lost 6; bases outside the gene matches: 0. Germline V CDR1 and CDR2: ENHRY, SYGVKD. This CDR3 has 14 amino acids. Generated by immunoSEQ multiplex PCR, the TCRdb table keeps only in-frame clones and is missing some. The sample lists fewer than 200,000 clones; approximately 94% were seen once. The receptor was derived from a man aged 55-75 years with colorectal cancer. What was sequenced was PBMCs. V is TRBV10-3 and J is TRBJ1-6, with TRBD1 matching over 8 bases. This chain's CDR3 is CAISEDRGNSPLHF. The CDR3 DNA follows: TGTGCCATCAGTGAGGACAGGGGTAATTCACCCCTCCACTTT.